The clone carrying this T cell receptor (beta chain) was picked up one time. What it recognizes is unknown. The sample holds other DNA sequences that translate to the same CDR3. This CDR3 contains 15 residues. V lost 6 bases to trimming and J lost 4 bases; unmatched junction nucleotides: 1. Germline V CDR1 and CDR2: MNHNS, SASEGT. This entry is derived from a study of graft-versus-host responses after intestinal transplantation. Study background: Isolated intestinal, liver-intestinal, or multivisceral transplants were what recipients had. General observations from the study: Graft-versus-host to host-versus-graft clonal ratios in allografts were high in patients with graft-donor T cell macrochimerism.

The table came from immunoSEQ multiplex PCR; TCRdb's copy has only in-frame clones and leaves some out. The table shows 43,000 or so clones, with just under 95% occurring only once. J is TRBJ2-3 and V is TRBV6-1; 16 bases agree with TRBD2. Sequencing used PBMCs, obtained about 790 days after a first intestinal transplant, on the day of a second. The origin of this receptor is a human patient who received an intestinal transplant, so some T cells may come from the graft donor. CDR3: CASRGLAGGPDTQYF. The CDR3 DNA is TGTGCCAGCAGGGGACTAGCGGGGGGGCCAGATACGCAGTATTTT.